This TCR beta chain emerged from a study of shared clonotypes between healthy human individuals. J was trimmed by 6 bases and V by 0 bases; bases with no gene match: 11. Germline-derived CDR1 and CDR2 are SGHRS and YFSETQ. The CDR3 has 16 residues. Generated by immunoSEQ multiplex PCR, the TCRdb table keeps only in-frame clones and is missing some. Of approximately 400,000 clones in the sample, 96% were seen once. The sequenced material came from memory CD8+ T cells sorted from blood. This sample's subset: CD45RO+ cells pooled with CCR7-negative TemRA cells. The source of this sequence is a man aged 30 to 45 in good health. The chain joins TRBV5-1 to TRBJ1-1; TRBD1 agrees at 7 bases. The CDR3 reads CASSLEISVRGSEAFF. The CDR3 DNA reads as TGCGCCAGCAGCTTGGAAATATCGGTCAGGGGGTCTGAAGCTTTCTTT.